These 9 T cell receptor beta chains share one sample of origin, sequenced in a study of identical twins. One entry per CDR3 protein, called by TCRdb with MiXCR from the 5' RACE reads. This sample has roughly 1.6 million distinct CDR3 sequences, with around 29% found just once. The sample taken for sequencing was cord blood. The receptors were sampled from a newborn girl in good health.

The V gene is TRBV6-2 or TRBV6-3, the J gene TRBJ2-5; D gene unclear. Trimming removed 2 bases from V and 11 bases from J, with 21 bases in between. This CDR3 spans 15 amino acids. The germline V gene has CDR1 MNHEY and CDR2 SVGEGT. DNA for the CDR3: TGTGCCAGCAGTTACCCCCGTTCCTCCTACAATGAGCAGTACTTC. It is translated as CASSYPRSSYNEQYF.

In its sample, this clonotype was seen once. The rearrangement joins TRBV7-2 to TRBJ2-3; tentative D call: TRBD2 (6 bases). This CDR3 region has 16 residues. Trimming stripped 8 bases from V and 1 base from J, with 19 bases between. Germline-derived CDR1 and CDR2 are SGHTA and FQGNSA. CDR3 residues: CASLLHRGGGTDTQYF. Here the CDR3 DNA reads TGTGCCAGCCTACTCCATCGAGGCGGGGGCACAGATACGCAGTATTTT.

This clonotype has a handful of counts. V gene TRBV12-3 or TRBV12-4 combines with J gene TRBJ2-1; TRBD2 matches at 11 bases. Trimming at V came to 7 bases and at J to 0 bases, leaving 14 bases not matched to a gene. This CDR3 region has 19 residues. CDR3 amino acids: CASILSLAGGTSSYNEQFF. CDR3 coding DNA: TGTGCCAGCATCCTTAGCCTAGCGGGGGGCACGAGCTCCTACAATGAGCAGTTCTTC.

This chain uses TRBV5-4 with TRBJ1-1, with 7 positions matching TRBD1. This CDR3 is 15 amino acids long. With 1 base clipped from V and 5 bases from J, the junction kept 8 bases outside the gene matches. Germline CDR1 and CDR2: SGHNT and YYREEE (reference sequence). The CDR3 region is CASSLWAGGYTEAFF. The DNA for the CDR3 is TGTGCCAGCAGCTTGTGGGCAGGGGGATATACTGAAGCTTTCTTT.

This clonotype was counted between two and nine times. This rearrangement joins TRBV6-1 to TRBJ2-1; a possible D gene is TRBD2 (5 bases). Germline assignment: CDR1 MNHNS and CDR2 SASEGT. Trimming took off 3 bases at V and 6 bases at J, with 6 bases between the two ends. There are 12 residues in the CDR3. CDR3: CASSDGVNEQFF. The CDR3 bases are TGTGCCAGCAGTGACGGGGTCAATGAGCAGTTCTTC.

The chain carries TRBV20-1 and TRBJ2-3; TRBD2 matches 11 bases. V gave up 5 bases and J gave up 2 bases; unmatched junction bases: 9. The CDR3 has 16 residues. Germline loops: CDR1 DFQATT, CDR2 SNEGSKA (reference sequence). The CDR3 DNA reads as TGCAGTGCTGGACCCCTAGCGGGAGGCCCCACAGATACGCAGTATTTT. It yields the protein CSAGPLAGGPTDTQYF.

This clonotype showed up just a few times. V and J are TRBV7-9 and TRBJ1-4, with TRBD1 as a possible D gene (6 bases). Trimming cost V 2 bases and J 3 bases, with 10 bases left between them. Looked up from germline, CDR1 is SEHNR and CDR2 is FQNEAQ (reference sequence). This CDR3 is 15 amino acids long. CDR3 region: CASSLHGQPNEKLFF. The CDR3 bases are TGTGCCAGCAGCTTACACGGACAGCCTAATGAAAAACTGTTTTTT.

This rearrangement joins TRBV29-1 to TRBJ1-2; D may be TRBD1 (5 bases). CDR3 length: 14 amino acids. Germline V gene data show CDR1 as SQVTM and CDR2 as ANQGSEA. Trimming removed 4 bases at V and 2 bases at J, with 14 bases between. CDR3 amino acids: CSVGLAGINYGYTF. The CDR3 DNA reads as TGCAGCGTTGGGTTGGCAGGGATAAACTATGGCTACACCTTC.

This clonotype was seen repeatedly, ten times or more. V usage is TRBV29-1 and J usage is TRBJ2-1, with 10 bases fitting TRBD2. Germline values: CDR1 SQVTM, CDR2 ANQGSEA. CDR3 length: 13 amino acids. V dropped 3 bases and J dropped 7; count of bases not matched to a gene: 3. The CDR3 reads CSVEASGRNEQFF. The CDR3 nucleotides are TGCAGCGTTGAGGCTAGCGGGAGAAATGAGCAGTTCTTC.